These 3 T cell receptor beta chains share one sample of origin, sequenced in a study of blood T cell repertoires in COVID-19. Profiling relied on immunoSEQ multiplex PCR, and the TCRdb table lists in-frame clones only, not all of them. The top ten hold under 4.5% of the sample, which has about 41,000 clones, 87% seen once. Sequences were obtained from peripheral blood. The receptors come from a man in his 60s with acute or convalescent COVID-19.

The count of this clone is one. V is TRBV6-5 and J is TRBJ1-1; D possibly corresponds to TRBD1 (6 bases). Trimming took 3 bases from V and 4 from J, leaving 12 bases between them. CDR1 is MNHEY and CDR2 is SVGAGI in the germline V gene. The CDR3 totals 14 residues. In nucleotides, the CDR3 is TGTGCCAGCAGTTATGGGGGCGCCGGCACTGAAGCTTTCTTT. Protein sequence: CASSYGGAGTEAFF.

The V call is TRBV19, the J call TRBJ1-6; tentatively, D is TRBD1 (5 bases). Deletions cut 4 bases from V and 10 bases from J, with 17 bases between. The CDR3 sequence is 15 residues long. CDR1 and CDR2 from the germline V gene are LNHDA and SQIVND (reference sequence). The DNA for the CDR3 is TGTGCCAGTAGTACCCTCTGGACACCAAACTCACCCCTCCACTTT. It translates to CASSTLWTPNSPLHF.

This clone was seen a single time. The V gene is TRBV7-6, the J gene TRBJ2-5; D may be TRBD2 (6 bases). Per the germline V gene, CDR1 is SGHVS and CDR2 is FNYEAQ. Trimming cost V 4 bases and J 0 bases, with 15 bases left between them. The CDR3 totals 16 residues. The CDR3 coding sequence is TGTGCCAGCAGCTCCCGAATAGCGGAGTACCAAGAGACCCAGTACTTC. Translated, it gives CASSSRIAEYQETQYF.